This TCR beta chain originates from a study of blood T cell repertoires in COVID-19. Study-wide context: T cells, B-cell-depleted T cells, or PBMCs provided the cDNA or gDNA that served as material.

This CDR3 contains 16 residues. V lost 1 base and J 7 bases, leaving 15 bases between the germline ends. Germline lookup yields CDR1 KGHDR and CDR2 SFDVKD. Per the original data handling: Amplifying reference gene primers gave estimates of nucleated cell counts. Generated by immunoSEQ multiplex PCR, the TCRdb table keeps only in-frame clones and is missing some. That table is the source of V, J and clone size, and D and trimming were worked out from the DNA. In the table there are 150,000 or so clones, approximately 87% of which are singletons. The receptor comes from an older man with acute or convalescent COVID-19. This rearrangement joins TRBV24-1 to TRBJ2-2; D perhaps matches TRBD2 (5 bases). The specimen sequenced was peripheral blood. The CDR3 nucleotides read TGTGCCACCAGTGATTTCCCGGGGAGAATGGACGGGGAGCTGTTTTTT. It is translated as CATSDFPGRMDGELFF.